The clone carrying this TCR beta chain was picked up one time. Its antigen is still unknown. V trimming: 8 bases; J trimming: 5 bases; junction bases outside the gene matches: 8. CDR1 and CDR2 from the germline V gene are MGHDK and SYGVNS. This CDR3 is built from 13 residues. These data originate in a study of shared clonotypes between healthy human individuals. General study results and limits: The sampled material consisted only of blood, and tissue repertoires are likely to differ. The rarefaction results pointed to incomplete sorted-subset sequencing despite large depth.

CD45RO-negative cells were positively selected for CCR7, leaving out terminally differentiated effector memory CD45RA+ cells. Sequencing used immunoSEQ multiplex PCR; TCRdb keeps in-frame clones, though not all of them. The sample includes millions of clones, about 94% of them seen just once. The sample consisted of naive CD8+ T cells sorted from blood. The chain combines TRBV25-1 with TRBJ2-7, with 8 bases lining up with TRBD1. This clonotype was sampled from a young man in good health. The CDR3 DNA reads as TGTGCCAGCTCCAGGGGGCACGCTGACGAGCAGTACTTC. It translates to CASSRGHADEQYF.